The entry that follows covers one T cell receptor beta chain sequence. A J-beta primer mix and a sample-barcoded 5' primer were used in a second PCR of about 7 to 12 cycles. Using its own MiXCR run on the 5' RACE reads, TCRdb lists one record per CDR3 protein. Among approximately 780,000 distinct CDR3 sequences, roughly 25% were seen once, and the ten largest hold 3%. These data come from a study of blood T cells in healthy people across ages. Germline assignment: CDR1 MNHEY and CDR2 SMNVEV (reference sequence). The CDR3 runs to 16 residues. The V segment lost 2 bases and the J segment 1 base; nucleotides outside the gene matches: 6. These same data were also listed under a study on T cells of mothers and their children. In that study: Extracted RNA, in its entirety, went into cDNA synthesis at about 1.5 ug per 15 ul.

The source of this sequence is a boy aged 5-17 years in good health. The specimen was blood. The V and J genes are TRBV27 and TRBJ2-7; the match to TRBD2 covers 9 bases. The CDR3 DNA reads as TGTGCCAGCAGTTTACGAGCGGGGGGCCTTTCCTACGAGCAGTACTTC. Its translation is CASSLRAGGLSYEQYF.